The 24 T cell receptor beta chains reported below all come from one sample, sequenced in a study of naive and memory T cell subsets. Amplification of ligated cDNA took four PCR rounds with SP2 and nested alpha and beta constant primers. TCRdb reprocessed the UMI-ligation and nested PCR reads with MiXCR, giving one entry per CDR3 protein. This sample has over 20,000 distinct CDR3 sequences; roughly 5.2% occur once, and the top ten carry roughly 6.8%. TCR cDNA received a 3' ligated oligonucleotide that carried a UMI. Sequenced material: blood. The receptors stem from an adult in good health.

The genes are TRBV29-1 and TRBJ2-1; D uncertain. The CDR3 is made up of 11 amino acids. V lost 3 bases to trimming and J lost 3 bases, with 3 bases between them. Germline V lookup: CDR1 SQVTM, CDR2 ANQGSEA. CDR3 amino acids: CSVDRYNEQFF. In DNA, the CDR3 is TGCAGCGTTGACCGCTACAATGAGCAGTTCTTC.

This clonotype was found a few times. This sequence joins TRBV6-1 and TRBJ2-3; TRBD1 matches 8 bases. Trimming took 8 bases from V and 2 from J; bases not matched to a gene: 9. Germline CDR1 is MNHNS and CDR2 is SASEGT. The CDR3 loop spans 15 amino acids. CDR3 nucleotides: TGTGCCAGCTCCCGAAGGACAGGGACCACAGATACGCAGTATTTT. Its protein product is CASSRRTGTTDTQYF.

The table lists this clonotype with a count of one. A much larger clone is a single base away; this may be a read error. The DNA of the CDR3 is TGTGCCAGCAAACAGATGGAAGGAAAGGGCTACAACTTC. Residues: CASKQMEGKGYNF. The chain couples TRBV6-2 or TRBV6-3 to TRBJ1-2, with D hard to call. The CDR3 covers 13 residues. The germline gives CDR1 MNHEY, CDR2 SVGEGT.

Ten or more counts support this clonotype. The CDR3 coding sequence is TGCAGTGCTAGATGGGAAACCTACGAGCAGTACTTC. It yields the protein CSARWETYEQYF. The V and J genes are TRBV20-1 and TRBJ2-7; D unresolved. Trimming took off 2 bases at V and 2 bases at J, with 7 bases between the two ends. Germline CDR1 DFQATT, CDR2 SNEGSKA (reference sequence). The CDR3 totals 12 residues.

This clonotype was detected a few times. The V and J genes are TRBV19 and TRBJ2-3, with TRBD1 as a possible D gene (5 bases). The ends were cut back, 7 bases at V and 0 bases at J, with 11 bases in the middle. The germline V gene encodes CDR1 LNHDA and CDR2 SQIVND (reference sequence). There are 14 residues in the CDR3. The CDR3 loop reads CASKDRRSTDTQYF. In DNA, the CDR3 is TGTGCCAGTAAAGACAGACGGAGCACAGATACGCAGTATTTT. The whole variable domain, filled in from reference TRBV19 and TRBJ2-3, reads DGGITQSPKYLFRKEGQNVTLSCEQNLNHDAMYWYRQDPGQGLRLIYYSQIVNDFQKGDIAEGYSVSREKKESFPLTVTSAQKNPTAFYLCASKDRRSTDTQYFGPGTRLTVL.

This clonotype has just a few counts. The V call is TRBV20-1, the J call TRBJ2-3, with a possible D match to TRBD1 (5 bases). Germline CDR1 is DFQATT and CDR2 is SNEGSKA (reference sequence). The CDR3 has 16 residues. Trimming pared 3 bases from V and 1 base from J, leaving 17 bases between. In DNA, the CDR3 is TGCAGTGCTAGGGGGCTTAAAGAGATGGGCACAGATACGCAGTATTTT. Translating it yields CSARGLKEMGTDTQYF.

This clonotype was detected many times. The V call is TRBV20-1, the J call TRBJ1-3, with TRBD1 as a possible D gene (6 bases). From germline, CDR1 is DFQATT and CDR2 SNEGSKA (reference sequence). The CDR3 has 14 residues. V was trimmed by 5 bases and J by 4 bases, leaving 15 bases between them. CDR3 in DNA: TGCAGTGCTGATTTAGGGGGGCTCGGAAACACCATATATTTT. Its translation: CSADLGGLGNTIYF.

The chain joins TRBV24-1 to TRBJ2-3; 9 positions agree with TRBD1. Germline CDR1 KGHDR, CDR2 SFDVKD. This CDR3 region has 16 residues. With V trimmed by 4 bases and J by 1 base, 5 bases remained unmatched. Here the CDR3 DNA reads TGTGCCACCAGTGACCTGGACAGGGGAGGCACAGATACGCAGTATTTT. As protein: CATSDLDRGGTDTQYF.

This clonotype was detected only a few times. The rearrangement joins TRBV27 to TRBJ1-6, with TRBD1 identical over 7 bases. Trimming cost V 4 bases and J 9 bases; bases outside gene matches: 9. This CDR3 has 15 residues. Germline CDR1 MNHEY, CDR2 SMNVEV (reference sequence). The CDR3 protein is CASSSLQGWVSPLHF. The CDR3 nucleotides read TGTGCCAGCAGTTCTTTACAGGGGTGGGTTTCACCCCTCCACTTT.

This clonotype was observed at least ten times. This chain uses TRBV29-1 with TRBJ2-7; D remains ambiguous. Trimming took 4 bases from V and 2 from J, leaving 12 bases between them. Per germline, CDR1 SQVTM and CDR2 ANQGSEA. The CDR3 totals 13 residues. For the CDR3, the DNA is TGCAGCGTTGCCACTGTTATTGCCTACGAGCAGTACTTC. This sequence encodes CSVATVIAYEQYF.

This clonotype was observed a few times. This rearrangement joins TRBV12-3 or TRBV12-4 to TRBJ2-5; either TRBD1 or TRBD2 may fit D (7 bases each). V was clipped by 6 bases and J by 5 bases, with 22 bases between them. The length of the CDR3 is 16 residues. The CDR3 nucleotides are TGTGCCAGCAGCTCAGGGGGGGCCGGGAGAGTTGAGACCCAGTACTTC. Translated: CASSSGGAGRVETQYF.

Many counts were recorded for this clonotype. The genes are TRBV6-2 or TRBV6-3 and TRBJ2-7; tentative D call: TRBD1 (5 bases). This CDR3 contains 15 residues. Germline CDR1 and CDR2: MNHEY and SVGEGT. The V and J ends lost 4 bases and 0 bases respectively, with 13 bases between them. For the CDR3, the DNA is TGTGCCAGCAGTTCGAATGGGGCGCGCTCCTACGAGCAGTACTTC. It translates to CASSSNGARSYEQYF.

This clonotype was found many times. The chain has TRBV4-3 and TRBJ2-3; no clear D gene. Germline CDR1 LGHNA, CDR2 YSLEER. This CDR3 comprises 15 residues. The V end was cut by 1 base, the J end by 4 bases, with 12 bases between. CDR3 nucleotide sequence: TGCGCCAGCAGCCAAGTCCCTTTCACCGCAGATACGCAGTATTTT. Amino acids: CASSQVPFTADTQYF.

This clonotype was seen ten or more times. J is TRBJ1-2 and V is TRBV4-2; D not resolved. Germline values: CDR1 LGHNA, CDR2 YNFKEQ. The CDR3 totals 14 residues. V was shortened by 2 bases and J by 2 bases, with 9 bases between the two germline ends. CDR3 residues: CASSQSGQNYGYTF. The CDR3 bases are TGTGCCAGCAGCCAAAGTGGGCAGAACTATGGCTACACCTTC.

This clonotype came up many times. The V and J genes are TRBV27 and TRBJ2-1; 11 bases map to TRBD1. The CDR3 has 15 amino acids. The germline CDR1 and CDR2 sequences are MNHEY and SMNVEV (reference sequence). V lost 4 bases and J lost 4; bases outside the gene matches: 3. The CDR3 DNA sequence: TGTGCCAGCAGTTCATGGGACAGGGGGTACAATGAGCAGTTCTTC. It is translated as CASSSWDRGYNEQFF.

This clonotype was recorded a few times. This chain links TRBV12-3 or TRBV12-4 with TRBJ1-2, with D tentatively TRBD1 (6 bases). The CDR3 has 12 residues. Trimming pared 6 bases from V and 4 bases from J, leaving 9 bases between. CDR3 coding DNA: TGTGCCAGCAGCATGGACAGCTATGGCTACACCTTC. As protein: CASSMDSYGYTF.

This clonotype was detected ten times or more. This chain joins TRBV19 and TRBJ1-4, with D tentatively TRBD1 (5 bases). Germline V gene sequence: CDR1 LNHDA, CDR2 SQIVND (reference sequence). Deletions cut 5 bases from V and 7 bases from J, with 20 bases between. The CDR3 has 16 residues. CDR3 amino acids: CASSFYRNRLPEKLFF. The CDR3 DNA follows: TGTGCCAGTAGTTTTTACAGGAACCGCCTCCCTGAAAAACTGTTTTTT. Full variable domain (outside the CDR3, taken from reference TRBV19 and TRBJ1-4): DGGITQSPKYLFRKEGQNVTLSCEQNLNHDAMYWYRQDPGQGLRLIYYSQIVNDFQKGDIAEGYSVSREKKESFPLTVTSAQKNPTAFYLCASSFYRNRLPEKLFFGSGTQLSVL.

This clonotype occurred many times. The rearrangement joins TRBV28 to TRBJ1-5; D is perhaps TRBD1 (5 bases). Germline CDR1 and CDR2: MDHEN and SYDVKM. The CDR3 covers 14 residues. V was trimmed by 6 bases and J by 1 base, leaving 10 bases between them. The CDR3: CASRDRGSNQPQHF. The CDR3 DNA reads as TGTGCCAGCAGGGACCGGGGGAGCAATCAGCCCCAGCATTTT.

This clonotype was seen ten or more times. This rearrangement joins TRBV6-5 to TRBJ1-3, with unresolved D. V was cut by 7 bases and J by 0 bases, with 13 bases left in between. There are 15 residues in the CDR3. Looked up from germline, CDR1 is MNHEY and CDR2 is SVGAGI. The CDR3 reads CASTAFLSSGNTIYF. CDR3 in DNA: TGTGCCAGCACGGCTTTCTTGAGCTCTGGAAACACCATATATTTT.

Ten or more counts support this clonotype. This sequence joins TRBV6-5 and TRBJ2-1; D uncertain. The CDR3 consists of 13 residues. CDR1 is MNHEY and CDR2 is SVGAGI in the germline V gene. The V end was cut by 2 bases, the J end by 7 bases, with 9 bases between. The CDR3 sequence is CASSYSRLNEQFF. The CDR3 region has the DNA TGTGCCAGCAGTTACAGCAGGTTGAATGAGCAGTTCTTC.

This clonotype was picked up many times. The chain couples TRBV20-1 to TRBJ1-2, with TRBD1 matching 7 bases. The trim removed 5 bases at V and 4 bases at J, leaving 7 bases unmatched. CDR1 and CDR2 (germline): DFQATT, SNEGSKA (reference sequence). The CDR3 is 13 residues long. DNA of the CDR3: TGCAGTGCTCTTAAGGGGGCTGGCTATGGCTACACCTTC. Its protein product is CSALKGAGYGYTF.

This clonotype has ten or more counts. The genes are TRBV6-2 or TRBV6-3 and TRBJ2-1, with D unclear. V dropped 6 bases and J dropped 9 bases, with 15 bases sitting between them. Germline V CDR1 and CDR2: MNHEY, SVGEGT. The CDR3 contains 13 residues. The CDR3 coding sequence is TGTGCCAGCAGCCGGGTCCAACTCCCTGAGCAGTTCTTC. This encodes CASSRVQLPEQFF.

This clonotype turned up a few times. This chain connects TRBV29-1 to TRBJ2-5; maybe TRBD2 (6 bases). The CDR3 sequence is 12 residues long. V shed 3 bases and J shed 2 bases, with 7 bases lying between them. Germline CDR1 and CDR2: SQVTM and ANQGSEA. The CDR3 DNA reads TGCAGCGTTGACGGGAGTCAAGAGACCCAGTACTTC. Encoded protein: CSVDGSQETQYF.

J is TRBJ2-3 and V is TRBV19; either TRBD1 or TRBD2 may supply D (6 bases each). Germline CDR1 and CDR2: LNHDA and SQIVND (reference sequence). There are 18 residues in the CDR3. Trimming pared 4 bases from V and 2 bases from J, leaving 22 bases between. The CDR3: CASSTTSWGREDTDTQYF. In nucleotides, the CDR3 is TGTGCCAGTAGTACTACCTCTTGGGGGCGGGAAGACACAGATACGCAGTATTTT.